These 16 T cell receptor beta chains originate from one sample sequenced in a study of human T cells and chemical hapten exposure (TCRdb year 2021). This specimen's time point label, interpreted: pre-sensitization, week 0. Interpreted using the paper, the treatment or condition label stands for: therapeutic diphenylcyclopropenone sensitization with weekly scalp DPC. Library construction relied on RACE. The instrument given in TCRdb is NextSeq 500. TCRdb itself trimmed the public reads at Q25 with fastp, ran MiXCR and retained productive beta chains. Duplicate CDR3 protein sequences are folded into a single record with the most common DNA and genes. In this sample the table shows a few hundred thousand distinct CDR3 sequences, about 8.1% of which occur a single time. The top ten clonotypes cover around 2.5% of the sample. The specimen comprised whole blood, sampled in connection with sensitization to the hapten diphenylcyclopropenone (DPC). Receptors originate from a woman in her 40s with alopecia areata. Some clones in this sample may be carry-over from other donors' samples.

This clonotype was seen more than once but under ten times. The rearrangement uses TRBV4-3 and TRBJ2-7; either TRBD1 or TRBD2 may supply D (5 bases each). Trimming took off 1 base at V and 6 bases at J, with 16 bases between the two ends. Germline V gene sequence: CDR1 LGHNA, CDR2 YSLEER. This CDR3 comprises 15 residues. CDR3 in DNA: TGCGCCAGCAGCCAAGTGGGCCCGGGGCGCGCCGAGCAGTACTTC. Translated: CASSQVGPGRAEQYF.

This clonotype was picked up many times. The chain uses TRBV20-1 and TRBJ1-5, with D possibly being TRBD1 (6 bases). The CDR3 spans 15 residues. V lost 1 base, J lost 3 bases, and 13 bases lay in between. The germline V gene has CDR1 DFQATT and CDR2 SNEGSKA (reference sequence). The CDR3 bases are TGCAGTGCTAGAGTGGCAGGGGCCCTCAATCAGCCCCAGCATTTT. Its translation: CSARVAGALNQPQHF.

This clonotype came up many times. The V and J genes are TRBV20-1 and TRBJ2-4; TRBD1 is a possible D gene (5 bases). Germline V CDR1 and CDR2: DFQATT, SNEGSKA (reference sequence). Trimming shortened V by 2 bases and J by 0 bases, and 17 bases separated the two germline ends. The CDR3 is 17 residues long. The CDR3 DNA reads TGCAGTGCTAGATCTGGACACAAGCTTGTAGCCAAAAACATTCAGTACTTC. As protein: CSARSGHKLVAKNIQYF.

This clonotype has ten or more counts. The genes are TRBV10-3 and TRBJ2-1; maybe TRBD1 (6 bases). Trimming left V 7 bases short and J 5 bases short, with 15 bases between. CDR1 ENHRY and CDR2 SYGVKD come from the germline V gene. This CDR3 contains 14 residues. CDR3 region: CAITVQGTHNEQFF. The CDR3, as DNA: TGTGCCATCACCGTACAGGGAACCCACAATGAGCAGTTCTTC.

This clonotype was recorded many times. The CDR3 nucleotides read TGTGCCAGCAGTCTCCCCTCTAGCGGGGGATCAACCGGGGAGCTGTTTTTT. The encoded protein is CASSLPSSGGSTGELFF. V usage is TRBV27 and J usage is TRBJ2-2; 10 nucleotides align to TRBD2. From germline, CDR1 is MNHEY and CDR2 SMNVEV (reference sequence). Trimming took 5 bases from V and 5 from J; bases not matched to a gene: 11. The CDR3 is made up of 17 amino acids.

This clonotype appeared a few times. V and J are TRBV7-6 and TRBJ2-3; 10 nucleotides match TRBD2. CDR1 is SGHVS, CDR2 FNYEAQ, per germline. V shed 5 bases and J 3 bases; nucleotides not matched to a gene: 11. The CDR3 extends over 17 amino acids. The CDR3 DNA is TGTGCCAGCAGCCCCATTAGCGGGAGGCAGGGGACAGATACGCAGTATTTT. Its translation: CASSPISGRQGTDTQYF.

This clonotype was observed at least ten times. V gene TRBV7-2 combines with J gene TRBJ2-2; D unresolved. The V gene lost 1 base and the J gene lost 7 bases, with 10 bases spanning the gap. The length of the CDR3 is 14 residues. The V gene's germline CDR1 is SGHTA and CDR2 FQGNSA. Here the CDR3 DNA reads TGTGCCAGCAGCTTAGTGGGATTTGGCGGGGAGCTGTTTTTT. Its protein product is CASSLVGFGGELFF.

This clonotype has only a few counts. In nucleotides, the CDR3 is TGTGCCAGCAGTGACCCAGCTAGTGGCTACACCTTC. Protein: CASSDPASGYTF. This chain connects TRBV12-3 or TRBV12-4 to TRBJ1-2, with no clear D. The CDR3 length is 12 residues. Trimming cost V 5 bases and J 7 bases, with 11 bases left between them.

This clonotype was seen a few times. The V call is TRBV7-2, the J call TRBJ1-5, with D perhaps TRBD1 (6 bases). CDR3 length: 14 amino acids. V was cut by 5 bases and J by 7 bases, with 15 bases left in between. Germline loops: CDR1 SGHTA, CDR2 FQGNSA. CDR3 in DNA: TGTGCCAGCAGCCCGCAGGGGATGCAGCAGCCCCAGCATTTT. Translating it yields CASSPQGMQQPQHF.

Only a few counts were recorded for this clonotype. CDR3 sequence: CASSSLNSLSGNQPQHF. DNA for the CDR3: TGTGCCAGCAGTTCCCTGAACAGTCTATCGGGCAATCAGCCCCAGCATTTT. V and J are TRBV28 and TRBJ1-5; D gene ambiguous. Germline values: CDR1 MDHEN, CDR2 SYDVKM. The CDR3 is 17 residues long. V was trimmed by 4 bases and J by 2 bases, leaving 18 bases between them.

The chain employs TRBV28 and TRBJ1-6; TRBD1 is a possible D gene (5 bases). The CDR3 totals 15 residues. In germline, CDR1 is MDHEN, CDR2 SYDVKM. The V gene lost 3 bases and the J gene lost 5 bases, with 11 bases spanning the gap. CDR3 bases: TGTGCCAGCAGTTTTACAGGCCGAAATAATTCACCCCTCCACTTT. It translates to CASSFTGRNNSPLHF.

This clonotype was observed many times. V and J are TRBV6-2 or TRBV6-3 and TRBJ2-3; D is unclear. Trimming removed 6 bases from V and 2 bases from J, with 6 bases in between. Germline values: CDR1 MNHEY, CDR2 SVGEGT. The CDR3 extends over 12 amino acids. CDR3 bases: TGTGCCAGCAGAGACTCCACAGATACGCAGTATTTT. Translated, it gives CASRDSTDTQYF.

This clonotype has a handful of counts. The chain has TRBV11-1 and TRBJ2-1; 7 bases fit TRBD1. This CDR3 has 17 amino acids. Germline V gives CDR1 SGHAT, CDR2 FQDESV (reference sequence). The J segment lost 0 bases and the V segment lost 5 bases, leaving 10 bases of the junction unmatched. The chain's CDR3 is CASSPRQGTSSYNEQFF. The CDR3 DNA reads TGTGCCAGCAGCCCTAGACAGGGCACCAGCTCCTACAATGAGCAGTTCTTC.

This clonotype was seen more than once but under ten times. V and J are TRBV12-3 or TRBV12-4 and TRBJ1-3, with D unclear. The CDR3 runs to 14 residues. V was pared by 7 bases and J by 0 bases, with 10 bases between. Here the CDR3 DNA reads TGTGCCAGCACCCCCCAGAGCTCTGGAAACACCATATATTTT. Amino acid sequence: CASTPQSSGNTIYF.

This clonotype was counted only a few times. This rearrangement joins TRBV27 to TRBJ1-2, with 8 positions matching TRBD1. The CDR3 runs to 12 residues. Germline V gene sequence: CDR1 MNHEY, CDR2 SMNVEV (reference sequence). The J segment lost 2 bases and the V segment lost 11 bases, leaving 4 bases of the junction unmatched. The CDR3 reads CAARQGNYGYTF. The CDR3 DNA follows: TGTGCCGCCCGACAGGGGAACTATGGCTACACCTTC.

The table lists this clonotype with a few counts. V is TRBV6-1 and J is TRBJ1-5; D is ambiguous. Germline CDR1 is MNHNS and CDR2 is SASEGT. Trimming left V 0 bases short and J 5 bases short, with 11 bases between. The CDR3 sequence is 15 residues long. DNA of the CDR3: TGTGCCAGCAGTGAAGCGCCCTCCAATCATCAGCCCCAGCATTTT. Its protein product is CASSEAPSNHQPQHF.